This T cell receptor beta chain was sequenced for a study of T cell repertoires in ileal Crohn's disease. As for the study in general: At postoperative colonoscopy, neoterminal ileum biopsies were taken as M6. Whole-study findings and limits: Compared with CD4 T cells, sorted CD8 cells carried more expanded clones. Clonality above 26.8% at surgery always came with endoscopic recurrence. Clonal expansions were more frequent in active smokers than non-smokers at surgery.

In regard to this clone: Its target is not known.

Time point of the sample: neoterminal ileum biopsy at postoperative endoscopy, about 6 months after surgery. The assay was immunoSEQ multiplex PCR, and TCRdb's table has in-frame clones only and misses some. This table holds about 3,900 clones, around four fifths found once. Trimming pared 8 bases from V and 0 bases from J, leaving 11 bases between. The CDR3 totals 15 residues. Germline V CDR1 and CDR2: MNHEY, SVGAGI. This TCR was sampled from an adult with Crohn's disease. The chain is built from TRBV6-5 and TRBJ2-6; D is undetermined. The source material was ileal tissue. CDR3 DNA: TGTGCCAGCGGCGGTGGTAGCTCTGGGGCCAACGTCCTGACTTTC. It is translated as CASGGGSSGANVLTF.